These 25 T cell receptor beta chains share one sample of origin, sequenced in a study of long-term antiretroviral therapy in people with HIV. Samples were assayed with immunoSEQ v3.0 at survey level. This table comes from immunoSEQ multiplex PCR, and its TCRdb copy is limited to in-frame clones, with some not included. The table lists 24,000 or so clones, approximately 93% of them singletons. The sequencing used unsorted PBMCs, collected 7.6 years after starting antiretroviral therapy. The receptors come from a woman in her thirties or forties with HIV.

V gene TRBV19 combines with J gene TRBJ1-1; possibly TRBD1 for D (5 bases). CDR1 and CDR2 from the germline V gene are LNHDA and SQIVND (reference sequence). The CDR3 extends over 14 amino acids. The V and J ends lost 6 bases and 1 base respectively, with 12 bases between them. The chain's CDR3 is CASRYRGTNTEAFF. The CDR3, as DNA: TGTGCCAGTAGATATAGGGGAACGAACACTGAAGCTTTCTTT.

The chain links TRBV5-1 to TRBJ1-6; a possible D gene is TRBD1 (6 bases). The germline V and J ends were trimmed by 4 bases and 5 bases, with 13 bases remaining between them. This CDR3 region has 15 residues. The germline V gene has CDR1 SGHRS and CDR2 YFSETQ. CDR3 region: CASSRTESNNSPLHF. CDR3 sequence (DNA): TGCGCCAGCAGCAGGACAGAGTCGAATAATTCACCCCTCCACTTT.

V and J are TRBV15 and TRBJ2-7; 7 bases are a match to TRBD1. V shed 0 bases and J 3 bases; nucleotides not matched to a gene: 2. There are 14 residues in the CDR3. Per germline, CDR1 LNHNV and CDR2 YYDKDF (reference sequence). CDR3 coding DNA: TGTGCCACCAGCAGAGACCGGGACAGCTACGAGCAGTACTTC. This translates into CATSRDRDSYEQYF.

V gene TRBV10-3 combines with J gene TRBJ2-2, with D possibly matching TRBD1 (5 bases). Germline CDR1 and CDR2: ENHRY and SYGVKD. Trimming pared 3 bases from V and 6 bases from J, leaving 11 bases between. The CDR3 runs 14 residues. CDR3 region: CAISDQQGSGELFF. Here the CDR3 DNA reads TGTGCCATCAGTGATCAGCAGGGTTCCGGGGAGCTGTTTTTT.

The chain joins TRBV4-1 to TRBJ1-1; maybe TRBD1 (6 bases). The length of the CDR3 is 14 residues. Trimming shortened V by 4 bases and J by 4 bases, and 13 bases separated the two germline ends. Germline lookup yields CDR1 MGHRA and CDR2 YSYEKL. Written as DNA, the CDR3 is TGCGCCAGCAGCCCACCCGGGGGCATCACTGAAGCTTTCTTT. Translated: CASSPPGGITEAFF.

Only one count was recorded for this clone. The chain joins TRBV7-9 to TRBJ2-3, with 10 bases fitting TRBD2. Germline V gene lookup returns CDR1 SEHNR and CDR2 FQNEAQ (reference sequence). The CDR3 has 16 amino acids. The junction had 12 bases not matched to a gene; V was cut back by 5 bases and J by 7 bases. This CDR3 is CASSPPGLAARNTQYF. Here the CDR3 DNA reads TGTGCCAGCAGCCCCCCCGGACTAGCGGCGAGGAATACGCAGTATTTT. The whole variable domain, remainder taken from reference TRBV7-9 and TRBJ2-3, is DTGVSQNPRHKITKRGQNVTFRCDPISEHNRLYWYRQTLGQGPEFLTYFQNEAQLEKSRLLSDRFSAERPKGSFSTLEIQRTEQGDSAMYLCASSPPGLAARNTQYFGPGTRLTVL.

This chain uses TRBV7-2 with TRBJ2-1, with a tentative D call TRBD2 (6 bases). The CDR3 has 12 amino acids. CDR1 and CDR2 (germline): SGHTA, FQGNSA. Deletions cut 5 bases from V and 9 bases from J, with 11 bases between. CDR3 sequence: CASSPVGGEQFF. In nucleotides, the CDR3 is TGTGCCAGCAGCCCAGTCGGGGGTGAGCAGTTCTTC.

The chain employs TRBV19 and TRBJ1-4; 7 nucleotides match TRBD1. The CDR3 runs to 15 residues. Germline values: CDR1 LNHDA, CDR2 SQIVND (reference sequence). V lost 1 base, J lost 4 bases, and 3 bases stayed unmatched. The chain's CDR3 is CASSIGTGDNEKLFF. CDR3 coding DNA: TGTGCCAGTAGTATAGGGACAGGAGATAATGAAAAACTGTTTTTT.

The V gene is TRBV2, the J gene TRBJ2-7; the D is unclear. CDR1 is SNHLY, CDR2 FYNNEI, per germline. CDR3 length equals 11 residues. The germline V and J ends were trimmed by 9 bases and 0 bases, with 6 bases remaining between them. The DNA of the CDR3 is TGTGCCAGTGAAACCTCCTACGAGCAGTACTTC. It codes for CASETSYEQYF.

The sample holds one count of this clone. The chain has TRBV30 and TRBJ2-5, with 7 bases lining up with TRBD2. V lost 4 bases and J lost 3; bases outside the gene matches: 8. Germline loops: CDR1 GTSNPN, CDR2 SVGIG (reference sequence). The CDR3 sequence is 14 residues long. For the CDR3, the DNA is TGTGCCTGGAACATCGGGGGGACCAAAGAGACCCAGTACTTC. Translating gives CAWNIGGTKETQYF.

V gene TRBV4-3 combines with J gene TRBJ1-2; no clear D gene. Germline CDR1 is LGHNA and CDR2 is YSLEER. The CDR3 spans 15 residues. Trimming took 0 bases from V and 4 from J, leaving 12 bases between them. The CDR3 nucleotides are TGCGCCAGCAGCCAAGAACGAGCAGCGCTCTATGGCTACACCTTC. It yields the protein CASSQERAALYGYTF.

V usage is TRBV5-1 and J usage is TRBJ2-3, with no clear D. Trimming stripped 1 base from V and 0 bases from J, with 9 bases between. CDR1 and CDR2 (germline): SGHRS, YFSETQ. The CDR3 has 15 residues. The CDR3 loop is CASSLNALSTDTQYF. DNA for the CDR3: TGCGCCAGCAGCTTGAACGCATTGAGCACAGATACGCAGTATTTT.

J is TRBJ1-1 and V is TRBV6-6; 9 bases fit TRBD1. J lost 5 bases, V lost 5 bases, and 9 bases had no gene match. In germline, CDR1 is MNHNY, CDR2 SVGAGI (reference sequence). The CDR3 extends over 15 amino acids. CDR3 in amino acids: CASSDTGGAATEAFF. Here the CDR3 DNA reads TGTGCCAGCAGTGACACAGGGGGCGCGGCAACTGAAGCTTTCTTT.

This clone was observed a single time. V is TRBV2 and J is TRBJ2-5, with 8 positions matching TRBD1. Germline-derived CDR1 and CDR2 are SNHLY and FYNNEI. The CDR3 loop spans 19 amino acids. V gave up 2 bases and J gave up 5 bases; unmatched junction bases: 19. This CDR3 reads CASSEHSPAGTGGLETQYF. Here the CDR3 DNA reads TGTGCCAGCAGTGAACATTCGCCGGCGGGCACAGGGGGTCTTGAGACCCAGTACTTC.

The J gene is TRBJ2-3, the V gene TRBV6-5, with 11 nucleotides matching TRBD2. The CDR3 has 15 amino acids. Unmatched junction bases numbered 9, after V lost 7 bases and J lost 6 bases. Germline values: CDR1 MNHEY, CDR2 SVGAGI. The CDR3 DNA is TGTGCCAGCAAGGGGACTAGCGGATTGGGGGATACGCAGTATTTT. Translation gives CASKGTSGLGDTQYF.

The chain is built from TRBV13 and TRBJ2-3, with D unresolved. Germline loops: CDR1 PRHDT, CDR2 FYEKMQ (reference sequence). The CDR3 has 12 amino acids. V was clipped by 3 bases and J by 0 bases, with 1 base between them. CDR3 loop: CASSFSTDTQYF. The CDR3 DNA reads TGTGCCAGCAGCTTTAGCACAGATACGCAGTATTTT.

This rearrangement joins TRBV11-2 to TRBJ1-2; D ambiguous. The V gene's germline CDR1 is SGHAT and CDR2 FQNNGV. The CDR3 is made up of 18 amino acids. Trimming took off 0 bases at V and 2 bases at J, with 19 bases between the two ends. In nucleotides, the CDR3 is TGTGCCAGCAGCTTAGATTCTTTTGGACCCAGGAAGAACTATGGCTACACCTTC. Residues: CASSLDSFGPRKNYGYTF.

V and J are TRBV30 and TRBJ1-1; maybe TRBD1 (5 bases). Germline CDR1 GTSNPN, CDR2 SVGIG (reference sequence). The CDR3 covers 14 residues. The V end lost 4 bases, the J end lost 3 bases, and 15 bases lay between the germline ends. The CDR3: CAWIKAGLDTEAFF. The CDR3 coding sequence is TGTGCCTGGATAAAGGCAGGGTTGGACACTGAAGCTTTCTTT.

The V and J genes are TRBV11-1 and TRBJ2-7; the match to TRBD1 covers 9 bases. J was trimmed by 3 bases and V by 4 bases; bases with no gene match: 4. The CDR3 covers 14 residues. CDR1 is SGHAT and CDR2 is FQDESV in the germline V gene (reference sequence). CDR3 amino acids: CASSSGQGNYEQYF. As DNA, the CDR3 is TGTGCCAGCAGCTCTGGACAGGGGAACTACGAGCAGTACTTC.

The gene calls are TRBV2 and TRBJ1-6; possible D gene TRBD1, 5 bases. Between the trimmed V and J ends, which lost 8 bases and 9 bases, there was a span of 11 bases. CDR1 is SNHLY, CDR2 FYNNEI, per germline. The CDR3 runs to 12 residues. The CDR3 coding sequence is TGTGCCAGCCGGAGGGGTTCTTCACCCCTCCACTTT. It translates to CASRRGSSPLHF.

The rearrangement links TRBV10-2 to TRBJ1-2, with 7 bases matching TRBD1. Losses at the gene ends were 6 bases for V and 4 bases for J; bases not matched to a gene: 5. The CDR3 extends over 13 amino acids. From germline, CDR1 is WSHSY and CDR2 SAAADI. CDR3 bases: TGCGCCAGCAGCGCGGACAGGATCTATGGCTACACCTTC. Protein sequence: CASSADRIYGYTF.

The sample holds one count of this clone. The rearrangement joins TRBV5-5 to TRBJ2-1, with a tentative D call TRBD2 (6 bases). The length of the CDR3 is 19 residues. The V end lost 1 base, the J end lost 3 bases, and 23 bases lay between the germline ends. Germline assignment: CDR1 SGHKS and CDR2 YYEKEE (reference sequence). The CDR3 spells CASSLLAPSRGWGYNEQFF. The CDR3 nucleotides read TGTGCCAGCAGCTTGTTAGCTCCCTCGCGGGGCTGGGGCTACAATGAGCAGTTCTTC.

The chain has TRBV2 and TRBJ1-1; tentatively, D is TRBD1 (5 bases). Germline V lookup: CDR1 SNHLY, CDR2 FYNNEI. Trimming removed 4 bases at V and 3 bases at J, with 18 bases between. This CDR3 spans 16 amino acids. The CDR3, as DNA: TGTGCCAGCAGTGGGCAGGGTGGCGTACGGCACACTGAAGCTTTCTTT. Translating gives CASSGQGGVRHTEAFF. Based on the CDR3 plus reference TRBV2 and TRBJ1-1, the full variable domain is EPEVTQTPSHQVTQMGQEVILRCVPISNHLYFYWYRQILGQKVEFLVSFYNNEISEKSEIFDDQFSVERPDGSNFTLKIRSTKLEDSAMYFCASSGQGGVRHTEAFFGQGTRLTVV.

The chain employs TRBV13 and TRBJ1-1; D is uncertain. Germline loops: CDR1 PRHDT, CDR2 FYEKMQ (reference sequence). The CDR3 is 15 amino acids. V was trimmed by 1 base and J by 6 bases, leaving 15 bases between them. The CDR3 protein is CASSLDGFRRAEAFF. DNA of the CDR3: TGTGCCAGCAGCTTAGATGGATTCAGGCGGGCTGAAGCTTTCTTT.

This chain uses TRBV19 with TRBJ1-6, with 7 bases that match TRBD1. The CDR3 is made up of 16 amino acids. Looked up from germline, CDR1 is LNHDA and CDR2 is SQIVND (reference sequence). V gave up 3 bases and J gave up 4 bases; unmatched junction bases: 6. Here the CDR3 DNA reads TGTGCCAGTAGTATTTCTCCGGGACAGTATAATTCACCCCTCCACTTT. Translation: CASSISPGQYNSPLHF.